These T cell receptor beta chains were read from a single sample in a study of blood T cell repertoires in COVID-19. Here immunoSEQ multiplex PCR was the method, and the copy in TCRdb shows in-frame clones only, minus some. The profile shows some 97,000 clones, almost 80% of them singletons. Sequenced material: peripheral blood. The receptors were sampled from a woman aged 70-85 years with acute or convalescent COVID-19. Both conserved end residues are part of each CDR3. A D gene is named only where the DNA matches it firmly. Some rows have no size entry. The others give once, few or many, or a class for an expanded clone.

V gene	clone size	D gene	J gene	CDR3 DNA	CDR3 protein
TRBV7-3	-	-	TRBJ2-3	TGTGCCAGCAGCTTAATGGCGGCTCGCACAGATACGCAGTATTTT	CASSLMAARTDTQYF
TRBV6-6	-	TRBD1	TRBJ1-1	TGTGCCAGCACCATGGCGACAGGGGTTGTTGAAGCTTTCTTT	CASTMATGVVEAFF
TRBV6-5	-	-	TRBJ2-4	TGTGCCTCGTCTCTTAACGGCAAAAACATTCAGTACTTC	CASSLNGKNIQYF
TRBV2	-	TRBD2	TRBJ2-3	TGTGCCAGCAGCCCGACTAGCCTAGCAGATACGCAGTATTTT	CASSPTSLADTQYF
TRBV9	-	-	TRBJ1-3	TGTGCCAGCAGCGACACAGGAAACACCATATATTTT	CASSDTGNTIYF
TRBV11-3	-	TRBD1	TRBJ1-3	TGTGCCAGCAGCTCGGGGGGACAGGAGAGCTCTGGAAACACCATATATTTT	CASSSGGQESSGNTIYF
TRBV24-1	-	-	TRBJ1-5	TGTGCCACCAGTTCAGGACAGATCAATCAGCCCCAGCATTTT	CATSSGQINQPQHF
TRBV3-1/TRBV3-2	-	-	TRBJ1-2	TGTGCCAGCAGCCACATCAACCAGGGTGGCTACACCTTC	CASSHINQGGYTF
TRBV10-3	-	TRBD1	TRBJ1-2	TGTGCCATCAGGCCCACGGACAGGGCTAACTATGGCTACACCTTC	CAIRPTDRANYGYTF
TRBV9	once	TRBD1	TRBJ2-1	TGTGCCAGCAGCGTAGCTGGACAGGGTCTTTCTCAGTTCTTC	CASSVAGQGLSQFF
TRBV5-4	-	TRBD2	TRBJ2-3	TGTGCCAGCAGCTCCCCAGCGGGGGGGCGCACAGATACGCAGTATTTT	CASSSPAGGRTDTQYF
TRBV6-5	-	-	TRBJ1-5	TGTGCCAGCAGACCTCAGGGAGGCAGCAATCAGCCCCAGCATTTT	CASRPQGGSNQPQHF
TRBV3-1/TRBV3-2	once	TRBD1	TRBJ1-3	TGTGCCAGCAGCCAAGGGGAGGCGACAGGGGCATATTTT	CASSQGEATGAYF
TRBV5-6	-	TRBD1	TRBJ2-6	TGTGCCAGCCTAACAGGGGCCGGGGCCAACGTCCTGACTTTC	CASLTGAGANVLTF
TRBV20-1	once	-	TRBJ2-3	TGCAGTGCTAGCTTGGATACGCAGTATTTT	CSASLDTQYF
TRBV29-1	-	TRBD1	TRBJ1-1	TGCAGCGGGTCACAGGGGGCCGGCACTGAAGCTTTCTTT	CSGSQGAGTEAFF
TRBV11-2	-	TRBD2	TRBJ2-1	TGTGCCAGCACCCTACCTGGGGGGGGTTACAATGAGCAGTTCTTC	CASTLPGGGYNEQFF